A selection of T cell receptor beta chains follows, all from one sample in a study of OX40 agonist ivuxolimab in advanced cancers. Clones were read by immunoSEQ multiplex PCR, and TCRdb kept only the in-frame ones, dropping some. The sample contains some 80,000 clones, around 87% of which appear only once. Material: CD4+ or CD8+ T cells sorted from blood, obtained in a trial of the OX40 agonist ivuxolimab. The receptors here all came from an adult with an advanced solid tumor such as melanoma, head and neck, liver or kidney cancer. Each CDR3 is given with its conserved first and last residue. D genes are given only for firm matches. Part of the rows lack a size; the others show once, few, many or a class for expanded clones.

clone size: -; V gene: TRBV2; CDR3 length: 15; D gene: -; J gene: TRBJ2-7; CDR3 DNA: TGTGCCAGCAGTGATTGGGGGGGCCACTCCTACGAGCAGTACTTC; CDR3 protein: CASSDWGGHSYEQYF
clone size: once; V gene: TRBV5-1; CDR3 length: 16; D gene: -; J gene: TRBJ1-6; CDR3 DNA: TGCGCCAGCAGCTTACGGGCATCCACGGGGAATTCACCCCTCCACTTT; CDR3 protein: CASSLRASTGNSPLHF
clone size: -; V gene: TRBV6-5; CDR3 length: 15; D gene: -; J gene: TRBJ1-5; CDR3 DNA: TGTGCCAGCAAAGGGGGGGCCTCGGTTAATCAGCCCCAGCATTTT; CDR3 protein: CASKGGASVNQPQHF
clone size: -; V gene: TRBV27; CDR3 length: 15; D gene: -; J gene: TRBJ2-1; CDR3 DNA: TGTGCCACTCGGGGGGCGGGCCTCTCCTACAATGAGCAGTTCTTC; CDR3 protein: CATRGAGLSYNEQFF
clone size: -; V gene: TRBV2; CDR3 length: 16; D gene: -; J gene: TRBJ1-5; CDR3 DNA: TGTGCCAGCGCATTCACCGCTAGGGTCCTTATGCAGCCCCAGCATTTT; CDR3 protein: CASAFTARVLMQPQHF
clone size: -; V gene: TRBV4-3; CDR3 length: 15; D gene: -; J gene: TRBJ2-7; CDR3 DNA: TGCGCCAGCAGCCAAGTTTACGGGGCTTCCTACGAGCAGTACTTC; CDR3 protein: CASSQVYGASYEQYF
clone size: -; V gene: TRBV6-1; CDR3 length: 16; D gene: TRBD2; J gene: TRBJ2-7; CDR3 DNA: TGTGCCAGCAGTGAGACTAGCGGTCCTTCTTTCTACGAGCAGTACTTC; CDR3 protein: CASSETSGPSFYEQYF
clone size: once; V gene: TRBV4-1; CDR3 length: 15; D gene: TRBD1; J gene: TRBJ1-1; CDR3 DNA: TGCGCCAGCAGCCACTGGGGACAGGGGAGGACTGAAGCTTTCTTT; CDR3 protein: CASSHWGQGRTEAFF
clone size: -; V gene: TRBV11-2; CDR3 length: 16; D gene: -; J gene: TRBJ1-5; CDR3 DNA: TGTGCCAGCAGCTTAGGGCCGGTCCATAGCAATCAGCCCCAGCATTTT; CDR3 protein: CASSLGPVHSNQPQHF
clone size: -; V gene: TRBV18; CDR3 length: 13; D gene: -; J gene: TRBJ1-1; CDR3 DNA: TGTGCCAGCTCACCACTTAAGGACACTGAAGCTTTCTTT; CDR3 protein: CASSPLKDTEAFF
clone size: -; V gene: TRBV7-2; CDR3 length: 17; D gene: -; J gene: TRBJ2-2; CDR3 DNA: TGTGCCAGCAGCCTAGGTGGAGGGGCCGCGCAGGCCGGGGAGCTGTTTTTT; CDR3 protein: CASSLGGGAAQAGELFF
clone size: -; V gene: TRBV11-2; CDR3 length: 15; D gene: TRBD2; J gene: TRBJ2-5; CDR3 DNA: TGTGCCAGCAGGCGACTAGCGGGGCACCAAGAGACCCAGTACTTC; CDR3 protein: CASRRLAGHQETQYF
clone size: -; V gene: TRBV11-2; CDR3 length: 15; D gene: -; J gene: TRBJ1-5; CDR3 DNA: TGTGCCAGCAGCTTAGGAGGGGTTGGCAATCAGCCCCAGCATTTT; CDR3 protein: CASSLGGVGNQPQHF
clone size: -; V gene: TRBV6-6; CDR3 length: 12; D gene: -; J gene: TRBJ2-3; CDR3 DNA: TGTGCCAGCAGTTCCAACATAGATACGCAGTATTTT; CDR3 protein: CASSSNIDTQYF
clone size: few; V gene: TRBV19; CDR3 length: 13; D gene: -; J gene: TRBJ1-2; CDR3 DNA: TGTGCCAGTAGTAGGACTGGGATAGATGGCTACACCTTC; CDR3 protein: CASSRTGIDGYTF
clone size: -; V gene: TRBV5-4; CDR3 length: 15; D gene: -; J gene: TRBJ1-2; CDR3 DNA: TGTGCCAGCAGCTTGTTCACAATCTCTAACTATGGCTACACCTTC; CDR3 protein: CASSLFTISNYGYTF
clone size: -; V gene: TRBV18; CDR3 length: 14; D gene: TRBD1; J gene: TRBJ2-1; CDR3 DNA: TGTGCCAGCTCACGACAGGGCTCCTACAATGAGCAGTTCTTC; CDR3 protein: CASSRQGSYNEQFF
clone size: -; V gene: TRBV5-5; CDR3 length: 14; D gene: -; J gene: TRBJ2-3; CDR3 DNA: TGTGCCAGCAGCTTGGTCAGGGGCACAGATACGCAGTATTTT; CDR3 protein: CASSLVRGTDTQYF
clone size: -; V gene: TRBV5-4; CDR3 length: 15; D gene: -; J gene: TRBJ2-3; CDR3 DNA: TGTGCCAGCAGCCCGGTAGGGAGGAGCACAGATACGCAGTATTTT; CDR3 protein: CASSPVGRSTDTQYF
clone size: -; V gene: TRBV19; CDR3 length: 17; D gene: TRBD1; J gene: TRBJ2-4; CDR3 DNA: TGTGCCAGTAGCATCACTCGGGACAGGGAAGCCAAAAACATTCAGTACTTC; CDR3 protein: CASSITRDREAKNIQYF
clone size: -; V gene: TRBV6-1; CDR3 length: 13; D gene: -; J gene: TRBJ1-2; CDR3 DNA: TGTGCCAGCAGTGAAAGGGATGGCTATGGCTACACCTTC; CDR3 protein: CASSERDGYGYTF
clone size: once; V gene: TRBV18; CDR3 length: 15; D gene: TRBD1; J gene: TRBJ1-1; CDR3 DNA: TGTGCCAGCTCACACGCCGGGACAGATAACACTGAAGCTTTCTTT; CDR3 protein: CASSHAGTDNTEAFF
clone size: -; V gene: TRBV29-1; CDR3 length: 12; D gene: -; J gene: TRBJ2-5; CDR3 DNA: TGCAGCGCTACAGGGTACCAAGAGACCCAGTACTTC; CDR3 protein: CSATGYQETQYF
clone size: once; V gene: TRBV5-1; CDR3 length: 15; D gene: TRBD1; J gene: TRBJ2-7; CDR3 DNA: TGCGCCAGCAGCTCCTCCGGGACAGGGGTTTCCGAGCAGTACTTC; CDR3 protein: CASSSSGTGVSEQYF
clone size: -; V gene: TRBV30; CDR3 length: 15; D gene: -; J gene: TRBJ1-5; CDR3 DNA: TGTGCCTGGAGTGGGCAGACGGGGGGCAATCAGCCCCAGCATTTT; CDR3 protein: CAWSGQTGGNQPQHF
clone size: -; V gene: TRBV18; CDR3 length: 15; D gene: -; J gene: TRBJ1-6; CDR3 DNA: TGTGCCAGCTCACCGGCGGACGGGGGCAACTCACCCCTCCACTTT; CDR3 protein: CASSPADGGNSPLHF
clone size: -; V gene: TRBV5-4; CDR3 length: 17; D gene: -; J gene: TRBJ1-2; CDR3 DNA: TGTGCCAGCAGCTTTGGAGGTGCCACGTCTTTTCCCTATGGCTACACCTTC; CDR3 protein: CASSFGGATSFPYGYTF
clone size: -; V gene: TRBV10-2; CDR3 length: 14; D gene: -; J gene: TRBJ1-2; CDR3 DNA: TGCGCCAGCAGTGAAGGGCAGACTGCCTATGGCTACACCTTC; CDR3 protein: CASSEGQTAYGYTF
clone size: -; V gene: TRBV19; CDR3 length: 16; D gene: TRBD2; J gene: TRBJ2-3; CDR3 DNA: TGTGCCAGTAGTTCCCCATTTAGCGGGGGGACAGATACGCAGTATTTT; CDR3 protein: CASSSPFSGGTDTQYF
clone size: -; V gene: TRBV25-1; CDR3 length: 15; D gene: TRBD1; J gene: TRBJ1-1; CDR3 DNA: TGTGCCAGCAGTGAACCGGGACAGCCAAACACTGAAGCTTTCTTT; CDR3 protein: CASSEPGQPNTEAFF
clone size: -; V gene: TRBV7-2; CDR3 length: 15; D gene: TRBD1; J gene: TRBJ1-5; CDR3 DNA: TGTGCCAGCAGCCCGACAGGGAGAAGCAATCAGCCCCAGCATTTT; CDR3 protein: CASSPTGRSNQPQHF
clone size: -; V gene: TRBV30; CDR3 length: 11; D gene: -; J gene: TRBJ1-2; CDR3 DNA: TGTGCCTGGAGTGCTATCTATGGCTACACCTTC; CDR3 protein: CAWSAIYGYTF
clone size: once; V gene: TRBV5-4; CDR3 length: 15; D gene: TRBD1; J gene: TRBJ1-1; CDR3 DNA: TGTGCCAGCAGCTCTCGGGACAGGGGGGGCACTGAAGCTTTCTTT; CDR3 protein: CASSSRDRGGTEAFF
clone size: -; V gene: TRBV19; CDR3 length: 15; D gene: -; J gene: TRBJ1-4; CDR3 DNA: TGTGCCAGTAGCCGGACGCCGTCAACTAATGAAAAACTGTTTTTT; CDR3 protein: CASSRTPSTNEKLFF
clone size: -; V gene: TRBV19; CDR3 length: 14; D gene: -; J gene: TRBJ2-3; CDR3 DNA: TGTGCCAGTAGTCCCCGGCTAGCGACAGATACGCAGTATTTT; CDR3 protein: CASSPRLATDTQYF
clone size: -; V gene: TRBV25-1; CDR3 length: 15; D gene: -; J gene: TRBJ1-2; CDR3 DNA: TGTGCCAGCAGTGAGGCAGGGATTTTTCCCTATGGCTACACCTTC; CDR3 protein: CASSEAGIFPYGYTF